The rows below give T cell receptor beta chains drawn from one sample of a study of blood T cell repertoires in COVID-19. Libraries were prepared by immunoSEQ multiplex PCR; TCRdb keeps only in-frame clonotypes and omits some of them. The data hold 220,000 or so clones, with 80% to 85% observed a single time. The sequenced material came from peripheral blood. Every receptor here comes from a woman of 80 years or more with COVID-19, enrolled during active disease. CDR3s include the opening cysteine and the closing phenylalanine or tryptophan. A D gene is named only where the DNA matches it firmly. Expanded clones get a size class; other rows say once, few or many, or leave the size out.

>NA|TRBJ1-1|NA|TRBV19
TGTGCCAGTAGTATGAGCACACAGATCATGAACACTGAAGCTTTCTTT
CASSMSTQIMNTEAFF
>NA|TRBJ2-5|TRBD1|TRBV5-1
TGCGCCAGCAGCTTGGGGGGACAGCAGTTACAAGAGACCCAGTACTTC
CASSLGGQQLQETQYF
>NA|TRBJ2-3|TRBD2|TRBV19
TGTGCCAGTACAGCGGGAGCGTACACAGATACGCAGTATTTT
CASTAGAYTDTQYF
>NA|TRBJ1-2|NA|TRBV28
TGTGCCAGTCGCTTCCCACAGGGAAGCTATGGCTACACCTTC
CASRFPQGSYGYTF
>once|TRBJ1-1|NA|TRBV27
TGTGCCAGCAGCATGGGGGCCCTCATGAACACTGAAGCTTTCTTT
CASSMGALMNTEAFF
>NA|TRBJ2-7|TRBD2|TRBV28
TGTGCCAGCAGTCCGACTAGCGGGTTTGCCTACGAGCAGTACTTC
CASSPTSGFAYEQYF
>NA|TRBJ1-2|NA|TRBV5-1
TGCGCCAGCAGCTTGGGGCACAGGGACATTGTAGGGTATGGCTACACCTTC
CASSLGHRDIVGYGYTF
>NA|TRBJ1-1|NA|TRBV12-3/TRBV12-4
TGTGCCAGCATCCGGGGGGGGACTGAAGCTTTCTTT
CASIRGGTEAFF
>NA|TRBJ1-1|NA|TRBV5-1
TGCGCCAGCAGCTTTGCGGGGGCGAACACTGAAGCTTTCTTT
CASSFAGANTEAFF
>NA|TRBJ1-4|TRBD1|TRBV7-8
TGTGCCAGCAGCTTAGAGGGCAGGGGGCGCGATGAAAAACTGTTTTTT
CASSLEGRGRDEKLFF
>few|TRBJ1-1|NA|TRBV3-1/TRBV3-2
TGTGCCAGCAGCCCCCCTGAAGCCACTGAAGCTTTCTTT
CASSPPEATEAFF
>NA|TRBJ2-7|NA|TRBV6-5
TGTGCCAGCAGTTACTCGGGGGCCGACTCCGACGAGCAGTACTTC
CASSYSGADSDEQYF
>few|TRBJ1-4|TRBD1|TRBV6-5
TGTGCCAGCAGTTCCGGGACAGGGTATCGGGGGGAAAAACTGTTTTTT
CASSSGTGYRGEKLFF
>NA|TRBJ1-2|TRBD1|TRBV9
TGTGCCAGCAGCGGCTGGGACAGGGGGGACTATGGCTACACCTTC
CASSGWDRGDYGYTF
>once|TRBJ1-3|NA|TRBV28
TGTGCCAGCAGTTCTGGGGCCCAGGTCAGAAACACCATATATTTT
CASSSGAQVRNTIYF
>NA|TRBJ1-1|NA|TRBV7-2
TGTGCCAGCAAGACTCCGAGGAGGTCTCGCGCTTTCTTT
CASKTPRRSRAFF
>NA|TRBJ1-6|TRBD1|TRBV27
TGTGCCAGCCGCGATTGGGGGACAGGGGGAGATAATTCACCCCTCCACTTT
CASRDWGTGGDNSPLHF
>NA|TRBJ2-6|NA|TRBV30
TGTGCCTGGAGTGAGGGGCCTGGGGCCAACGTCCTGACTTTC
CAWSEGPGANVLTF
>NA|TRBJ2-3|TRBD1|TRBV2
TGTGCCTGCCCCCGGGACAGGGGGGACGGTACGCAGTATTTT
CACPRDRGDGTQYF
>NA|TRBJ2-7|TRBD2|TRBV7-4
TGTGCCAGCAGCTCCGGGACTAGGGGCGAGCAGTACTTC
CASSSGTRGEQYF
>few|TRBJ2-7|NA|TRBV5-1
TGCGCCAGCAGCTTGGGACTTGAATACTACGAGCAGTACTTC
CASSLGLEYYEQYF
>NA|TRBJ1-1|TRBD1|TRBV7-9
TGTGCCAGCACCCTAGGGGCCTCAGGGGGCGGCACTGAAGCTTTCTTT
CASTLGASGGGTEAFF
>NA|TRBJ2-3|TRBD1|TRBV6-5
TGTGCCAGCAATAACAGGGGCCGGAAAGTTACGCAGTATTTT
CASNNRGRKVTQYF
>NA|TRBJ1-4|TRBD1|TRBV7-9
TGTGCCAGCAGCTTAGGGGACAGGGGGACTAATGAAAAACTGTTTTTT
CASSLGDRGTNEKLFF
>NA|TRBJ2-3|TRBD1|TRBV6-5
TGTGCCAGCAGTCCGGGGACAGTCAGGGATACGCAGTATTTT
CASSPGTVRDTQYF
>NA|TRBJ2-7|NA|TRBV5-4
TGTGCCAGCAGCTTGGACTCCGTCCGGCAGTACTTC
CASSLDSVRQYF
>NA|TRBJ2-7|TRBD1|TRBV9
TGTGCCAGCAGCGTAGCGACAGGGAGCTCCTACGAGCAGTACTTC
CASSVATGSSYEQYF
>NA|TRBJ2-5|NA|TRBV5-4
TGTGCCAGCAGCTCCAGGACTGGTAAAGAGACCCAGTACTTC
CASSSRTGKETQYF
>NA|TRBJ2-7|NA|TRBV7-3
TGTGCCAGCAGCCCGCGCCTCGGCGGGGAGCAGTACTTC
CASSPRLGGEQYF
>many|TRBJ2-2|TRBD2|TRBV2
TGTGCCAGCAGGGAAAGCGGGAGGACGTATTTGAACACCGGGGAGCTGTTTTTT
CASRESGRTYLNTGELFF
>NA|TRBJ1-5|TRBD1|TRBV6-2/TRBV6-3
TGTGCCAGCAGTTACTCGGAAGGGGGCACTCAGCCCCAGCATTTT
CASSYSEGGTQPQHF
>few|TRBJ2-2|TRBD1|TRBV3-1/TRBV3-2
TGTGCCAGCAGCCAGACAGGGGCGGGCGGGGAGCTGTTTTTT
CASSQTGAGGELFF
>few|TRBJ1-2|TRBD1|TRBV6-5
TGTGCCAGCAGTCGGACAGGGGGCGAAGGGTATGGCTACACCTTC
CASSRTGGEGYGYTF
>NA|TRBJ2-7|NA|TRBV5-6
TGTGCCAGCAGCTTGGACAGTCCCTACGAGCAGTACTTC
CASSLDSPYEQYF
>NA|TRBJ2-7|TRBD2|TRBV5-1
TGCGCCAGCAAATTAGCGGGGAGCTCCTACGAGCAGTACTTC
CASKLAGSSYEQYF
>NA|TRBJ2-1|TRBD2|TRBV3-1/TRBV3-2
TGTGCCAGCAGCCAAACCGGGACTAGCGATTACAATGAGCAGTTCTTC
CASSQTGTSDYNEQFF
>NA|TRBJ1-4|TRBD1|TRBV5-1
TGCGCCAGCAGCTTGGCCGGGGACAGGAATGAAAAACTGTTTTTT
CASSLAGDRNEKLFF
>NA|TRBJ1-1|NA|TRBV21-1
TGTGCCCGGCGGGGGAAGTGTTTGAAAGCTTTCTTT
CARRGKCLKAFF
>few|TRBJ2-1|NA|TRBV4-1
TGCGCCAGCAGCCAAGAATTCGGCGGGGGCGGGTTCAATGAGCAGTTCTTC
CASSQEFGGGGFNEQFF
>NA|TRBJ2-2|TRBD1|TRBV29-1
TGCAGCGTGGACAGGGCGAACACCGGGGAGCTGTTTTTT
CSVDRANTGELFF
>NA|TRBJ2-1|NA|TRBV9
TGTGCCAGCAGCGTAATTGGGCGGAAGGGGGGGCAGGGCAATGAGCAGTTCTTC
CASSVIGRKGGQGNEQFF
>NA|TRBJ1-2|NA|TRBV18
TGTGCCAGCTCACCAAGGAGGGGCGGAGGCTACACCTTC
CASSPRRGGGYTF
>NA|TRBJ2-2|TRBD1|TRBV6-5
TGTGCCAGCAGGCGACAGGGAAACACCGGGGAGCTGTTTTTT
CASRRQGNTGELFF
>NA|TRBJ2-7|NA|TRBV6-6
TGTGCCAGCAGTTACTCGGGGGGATACGGGCAGTACTTC
CASSYSGGYGQYF
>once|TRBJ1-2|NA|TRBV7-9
TGTGCCAGCAGCCTCGGGGATCGGGGCTATGGCTACACCTTC
CASSLGDRGYGYTF
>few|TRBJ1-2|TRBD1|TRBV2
TGTGCCAGCACCCCGGACAGGGGGACGTCTGGCTACACCTTC
CASTPDRGTSGYTF
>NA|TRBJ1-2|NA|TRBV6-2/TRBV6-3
TGTGCCAGCAGTTACGAAGGACATATCTATGGCTACACCTTC
CASSYEGHIYGYTF
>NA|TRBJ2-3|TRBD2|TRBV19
TGTGCCAGTAGTCCCCGGACTAGAGCTAGCACAGATACGCAGTATTTT
CASSPRTRASTDTQYF
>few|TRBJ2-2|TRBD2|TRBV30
TGTGCCTGGAGTTTCCCTCGCGGGGGGGCCGTCGGGGAGCTGTTTTTT
CAWSFPRGGAVGELFF
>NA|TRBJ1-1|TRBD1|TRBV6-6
TGTGCCAGCAGTTATAACCCAACAGGGGGCACTGAAGCTTTCTTT
CASSYNPTGGTEAFF
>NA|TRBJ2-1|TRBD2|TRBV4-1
TGCGCCAGCAGCCAAGGCGTCCCGGGACTAGCGGGGGAGCAGTTCTTC
CASSQGVPGLAGEQFF
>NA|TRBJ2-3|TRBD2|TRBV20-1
TGCAGTGCTAGTTACACTAGCGGGAGCCCAGATACGCAGTATTTT
CSASYTSGSPDTQYF
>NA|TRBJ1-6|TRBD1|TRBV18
TGTGCCAGCTCATCCCGACAGGGCGATTCACCCCTCCACTTT
CASSSRQGDSPLHF
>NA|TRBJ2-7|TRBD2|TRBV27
TGTGCCAGCAGTTTATTCGCTAGCGGGAACTATAAGAAAACGTACGAGCAGTACTTC
CASSLFASGNYKKTYEQYF
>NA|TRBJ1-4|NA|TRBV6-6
TGTGCCAGCAGTAAGGGTCAGGGATTTAATGAAAAACTGTTTTTT
CASSKGQGFNEKLFF
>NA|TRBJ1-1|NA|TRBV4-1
TGCGCCAGCAGCCAAGATAAGGGGAGGACTGAAGCTTTCTTT
CASSQDKGRTEAFF
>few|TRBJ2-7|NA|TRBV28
TGTGCCAGCACCCCTGCCGGGGACTCCTACGAGCAGTACTTC
CASTPAGDSYEQYF